This T cell receptor beta chain was retrieved from a study of blood T cell repertoires in COVID-19. TCRdb's copy holds only in-frame clones and misses some; the assay was immunoSEQ multiplex PCR. In the table there are 250,000 or so clones, around 80% of which are singletons. This clone was seen a handful of times. The CDR3 has 16 amino acids. In germline, CDR1 is SGHTA, CDR2 FQGNSA. V was clipped by 5 bases and J by 0 bases; unmatched bases: 7. The sequenced sample was peripheral blood. The chain employs TRBV7-2 and TRBJ1-3; 7 bases agree with TRBD1. This TCR derives from a woman older than 75 with acute or convalescent COVID-19. CDR3 nucleotide sequence: TGTGCCAGCAGCGACCCCGGGACAGTCTCTGGAAACACCATATATTTT. Its translation: CASSDPGTVSGNTIYF.